This TCR beta chain derives from a study of T cell repertoires in cytomegalovirus infection. Study-wide background: It was recently identified HLA-C-restricted and well-studied HLA-B-restricted CMV epitopes that the study used.

TCRdb re-derived calls from the reads in MiXCR, one entry per CDR3 protein. The data contain roughly 570,000 distinct CDR3 sequences, under 45% of them singletons. As concerns this clonotype: What it recognizes is unknown.

V shed 3 bases and J 5 bases; nucleotides not matched to a gene: 12. The CDR3 covers 16 residues. Germline V gene lookup returns CDR1 SNHLY and CDR2 FYNNEI. This material consisted of cultured PBMCs, taken from culture after CMV antigen stimulation. This sequence joins TRBV2 and TRBJ2-7; 8 bases agree with TRBD2. The sequence came from a human donor in good health (CMV status not recorded). Some clones in this sample may be carry-over from other donors' samples. The CDR3 reads CASSDRGGRYLNEQYF. CDR3 coding DNA: TGTGCCAGCAGTGATCGAGGCGGGAGGTATCTTAACGAGCAGTACTTC.